This is a list of T cell receptor beta chains from one sample in a study of blood T cell repertoires in COVID-19. TCRdb's table, derived via immunoSEQ multiplex PCR, lists solely in-frame clones and lacks some. The sample yields 20,000 to 25,000 clones, less than 85% seen once. The sample taken for sequencing was peripheral blood. The receptor set was obtained from a man aged 55-75 years with active COVID-19. CDR3s include the opening cysteine and the closing phenylalanine or tryptophan. Fields, in order: D gene, V gene, clone size, CDR3 length, J gene, CDR3 DNA, CDR3 protein. The D gene is left open where the match is weak. Expanded clones are given a class, and other clones once, few, many or no size at all.

NA,TRBV24-1,NA,15,TRBJ2-3,TGTGCCACCAGTGATACTAGCAGGGTTGGTGATACGCAGTATTTT,CATSDTSRVGDTQYF
TRBD1,TRBV7-9,few,17,TRBJ2-7,TGTGCCAGCAGCTTCACTAGTAGGGGGCCTTACTCCTACGAGCAGTACTTC,CASSFTSRGPYSYEQYF
NA,TRBV18,NA,15,TRBJ2-5,TGTGCCAGCTCACCACCAGTCTCGGACCAAGAGACCCAGTACTTC,CASSPPVSDQETQYF
TRBD2,TRBV7-2,once,16,TRBJ2-1,TGTGCCAGCAGCCTGGGACTAGCGGGGGACTACAATGAGCAGTTCTTC,CASSLGLAGDYNEQFF
NA,TRBV27,NA,14,TRBJ2-3,TGTGCCAGCACCTCACCGGACAGACAAAATACGCAGTATTTT,CASTSPDRQNTQYF
NA,TRBV9,few,17,TRBJ2-1,TGTGCCAGCAGCGTCCTGATGTCCCATTCGCCTTACGGTGAGCAGTTCTTC,CASSVLMSHSPYGEQFF
NA,TRBV7-2,NA,13,TRBJ2-5,TGTGCCAGCAGCTTAGAGCTCTGGGAGACCCAGTACTTC,CASSLELWETQYF
TRBD1,TRBV5-4,NA,12,TRBJ1-2,TGTGCCAGCAGCTCACCGGGACAGAGCTACACCTTC,CASSSPGQSYTF
TRBD1,TRBV7-8,NA,14,TRBJ2-7,TGTGCCAGCAGCCCGGGGACAGGGGGCTACGAGCAGTACTTC,CASSPGTGGYEQYF
TRBD1,TRBV7-8,once,15,TRBJ2-3,TGTGCCAGCAGCCCCCAGGGGGCGGAGTGGGATACGCAGTATTTT,CASSPQGAEWDTQYF
TRBD1,TRBV4-3,NA,17,TRBJ1-3,TGCGCCAGCAGCCAAGATAGGCAGGGGGCATCAGGAAACACCATATATTTT,CASSQDRQGASGNTIYF
NA,TRBV7-2,few,13,TRBJ2-7,TGTGCCAGCAGCGCCGGACACCCTCGGGAGCAGTACTTC,CASSAGHPREQYF
TRBD2,TRBV11-2,once,13,TRBJ2-1,TGTGCCAGCACATTGGGACTAGTCAGTGAGCAGTTCTTC,CASTLGLVSEQFF
NA,TRBV4-3,NA,16,TRBJ1-2,TGCGCCAGCAGCCAAGATGGGTCTCGGGTTTGGGATGGCTACACCTTC,CASSQDGSRVWDGYTF
TRBD1,TRBV12-5,NA,14,TRBJ2-7,TGTGCTAGTGGTTTGGGACAGGGTTCCTACGAGCAGTACTTC,CASGLGQGSYEQYF
TRBD2,TRBV28,NA,17,TRBJ2-7,TGTGCCAGCAGTTTAGTGGCTAGCGGGAGTGTGGAGGACGAGCAGTACTTC,CASSLVASGSVEDEQYF
TRBD1,TRBV5-1,NA,13,TRBJ1-5,TGCGCCAGCAGCCCCAGGGGGGATCAGCCCCAGCATTTT,CASSPRGDQPQHF
TRBD2,TRBV7-9,NA,15,TRBJ2-7,TGTGCCAGCAGCTTTCGCGGGAGTAATAGCAACGAGCAGTACTTC,CASSFRGSNSNEQYF
TRBD1,TRBV9,NA,15,TRBJ1-6,TGTGCCAGCAGCGTAGCTACGACAGGGAGCTCACCCCTCCACTTT,CASSVATTGSSPLHF
NA,TRBV1,NA,14,TRBJ2-5,TGCACCAGCAGGCGGACAGGGACCCAAGAGACCCAGTACTTC,CTSRRTGTQETQYF
NA,TRBV2,NA,16,TRBJ1-6,TGTGCCAGCAGTGAAGCGCTGGGGGCGGGTAATTCACCCCTCCACTTT,CASSEALGAGNSPLHF
NA,TRBV15,few,13,TRBJ2-5,TGTGCCACCAGCAGAGTAAGAGGAGAGACCCAGTACTTC,CATSRVRGETQYF
NA,TRBV4-3,few,16,TRBJ1-5,TGCGCCAGCAGCCAAGATCGGTCTCATAGCAATCAGCCCCAGCATTTT,CASSQDRSHSNQPQHF
NA,TRBV7-9,NA,16,TRBJ2-7,TGTGCCAGCAGCTTAACGGATAGACTAGTAGGCCACGAGCAGTACTTC,CASSLTDRLVGHEQYF
NA,TRBV24-1,NA,12,TRBJ1-2,TGTGCCACCAGTCAGCGGACGGATGGCTACACCTTC,CATSQRTDGYTF
NA,TRBV5-1,once,15,TRBJ1-2,TGCGCCAGCAGCTTGGCCCAGGGTTTTTCCTATGGCTACACCTTC,CASSLAQGFSYGYTF
NA,TRBV24-1,medium-sized,11,TRBJ2-1,TGTGCCACTCAGGGGACGGACGAGCAGTTCTTC,CATQGTDEQFF
NA,TRBV28,NA,14,TRBJ1-1,TGTGCCAGCAGACAACAGAGCATGAACACTGAAGCTTTCTTT,CASRQQSMNTEAFF
TRBD1,TRBV28,NA,12,TRBJ1-1,TGTGCCAGCAGTTTACCCCCAGGGGGAGCTTTCTTT,CASSLPPGGAFF
TRBD2,TRBV4-2,NA,17,TRBJ2-1,TGTGCCAGCAGCCAAGGGGCGACTAGCGGGAGTATCTATGAGCAGTTCTTC,CASSQGATSGSIYEQFF
TRBD2,TRBV19,NA,16,TRBJ2-2,TGTGCCAGTAGTATAGATCTAGCGGGAGACACCGGGGAGCTGTTTTTT,CASSIDLAGDTGELFF
TRBD2,TRBV4-1,NA,17,TRBJ2-3,TGCGCCAGCAGCCAAGAATCGGCGGGAGGCGACACAGATACGCAGTATTTT,CASSQESAGGDTDTQYF
NA,TRBV28,NA,11,TRBJ2-7,TGTGCCAGCACCCACAGGTACGAGCAGTACTTC,CASTHRYEQYF
NA,TRBV27,NA,15,TRBJ2-1,TGTGCCAGCAGTCCTATTACGTGGACAACCAATGAGCAGTTCTTC,CASSPITWTTNEQFF
TRBD2,TRBV12-3/TRBV12-4,NA,13,TRBJ2-7,TGCGCTAGCGGGAGGGCGACCTCCTACGAGCAGTACTTC,CASGRATSYEQYF
TRBD2,TRBV7-3,NA,13,TRBJ2-1,TGTGCCAGCAGTAGCGGGAGAGGGTATGAGCAGTTCTTC,CASSSGRGYEQFF
TRBD2,TRBV5-1,NA,16,TRBJ2-1,TGCGCCAGCAGCTTGGTGCCCGGACTAGGGTACAATGAGCAGTTCTTC,CASSLVPGLGYNEQFF
NA,TRBV27,NA,14,TRBJ1-5,TGTGCCAGCAGTGAGCTTCAGGGGAATCAGCCCCAGCATTTT,CASSELQGNQPQHF
TRBD2,TRBV4-3,NA,18,TRBJ2-1,TGCGCCAGCAGCCAAGATGGACCACTAGCGGGGTCCTACAATGAGCAGTTCTTC,CASSQDGPLAGSYNEQFF
NA,TRBV7-9,NA,17,TRBJ2-6,TGTGCCAGCAGCGTAACCACCAGGGGTTCTGGGGCCAACGTCCTGACTTTC,CASSVTTRGSGANVLTF
TRBD2,TRBV7-9,NA,15,TRBJ2-7,TGTGCCAGCAGCCCAAGAACTAGCGGGAGGTACGAGCAGTACTTC,CASSPRTSGRYEQYF
NA,TRBV21-1,NA,15,TRBJ2-7,TGTGCCAGCAGAAGTCAGACATCCCCGGGGAACGAGCAGTACTTC,CASRSQTSPGNEQYF
NA,TRBV10-3,NA,15,TRBJ2-1,TGTGCCATCAGTGGAAAAAGCGAGGCCTACAATGAGCAGTTCTTC,CAISGKSEAYNEQFF
TRBD1,TRBV7-2,NA,14,TRBJ2-7,TGTGCCAGCAGCGCTGGGACAGGGCCTAGGGAGCAGTACTTC,CASSAGTGPREQYF
NA,TRBV19,NA,15,TRBJ1-1,TGTGCCAGTAGTATAACGGCAGGTACGAACACTGAAGCTTTCTTT,CASSITAGTNTEAFF
TRBD2,TRBV2,few,12,TRBJ2-7,TGTGCCACCAGCGGGAGTTGGGTAGAGCAGTACTTC,CATSGSWVEQYF
TRBD2,TRBV7-3,NA,14,TRBJ2-7,TGTGCCAGCAGCCCCCAAGCGGGAGAGGTCGAGCAGTACTTC,CASSPQAGEVEQYF